This T cell receptor (beta chain) was observed in a study of T cell changes during pregnancy in multiple sclerosis. This clone showed up just once. Unmatched junction bases numbered 11, after V lost 6 bases and J lost 6 bases. The CDR3 spans 15 residues. Germline assignment: CDR1 MNHNS and CDR2 SASEGT. Using immunoSEQ multiplex PCR, the repertoire was profiled, and TCRdb retains in-frame clones only, with some absent. This table holds approximately 38,000 clones, more than 85% found once. This sequence originates from a female donor with multiple sclerosis, enrolled in a pregnancy study. The chain recombines TRBV6-1 with TRBJ1-5; the match to TRBD1 covers 7 bases. Sequenced material: CD8+ T cells from peripheral blood mononuclear cells, taken in the third trimester of pregnancy. The CDR3 region has the DNA TGTGCCAGCAGCCGCGGGACAGCCAACCTTCAGCCCCAGCATTTT. Its translation is CASSRGTANLQPQHF.